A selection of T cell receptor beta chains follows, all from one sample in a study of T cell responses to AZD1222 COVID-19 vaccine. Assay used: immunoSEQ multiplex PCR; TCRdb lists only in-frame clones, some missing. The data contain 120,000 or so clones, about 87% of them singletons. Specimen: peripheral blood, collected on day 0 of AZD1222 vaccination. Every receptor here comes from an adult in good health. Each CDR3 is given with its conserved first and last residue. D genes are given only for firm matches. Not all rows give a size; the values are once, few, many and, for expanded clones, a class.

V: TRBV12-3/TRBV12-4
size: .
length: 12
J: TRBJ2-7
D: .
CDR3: CASSSAGYEQYF
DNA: TGTGCCAGCAGTTCTGCTGGATACGAGCAGTACTTC

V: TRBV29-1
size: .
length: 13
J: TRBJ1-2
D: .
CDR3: CSVDGGSHYGYTF
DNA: TGCAGCGTTGACGGGGGGTCCCACTATGGCTACACCTTC

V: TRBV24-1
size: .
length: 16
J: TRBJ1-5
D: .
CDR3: CATSDFPDYSNQPQHF
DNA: TGTGCCACCAGTGATTTCCCAGACTATAGCAATCAGCCCCAGCATTTT

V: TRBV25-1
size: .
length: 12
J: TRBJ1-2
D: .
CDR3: CASSEYPAGYTF
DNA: TGTGCCAGCAGTGAATATCCGGCCGGCTACACCTTC

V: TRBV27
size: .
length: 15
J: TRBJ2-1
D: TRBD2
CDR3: CASSLGLASPNEQFF
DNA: TGTGCCAGCAGTCTCGGACTAGCGAGTCCCAATGAGCAGTTCTTC

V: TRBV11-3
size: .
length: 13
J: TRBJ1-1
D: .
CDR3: CASSRTANTEAFF
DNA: TGTGCCAGCAGCAGGACTGCGAACACTGAAGCTTTCTTT

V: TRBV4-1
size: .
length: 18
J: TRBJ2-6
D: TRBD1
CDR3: CASSQEPGQGAGANVLTF
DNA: TGCGCCAGCAGCCAAGAGCCGGGACAGGGGGCCGGGGCCAACGTCCTGACTTTC

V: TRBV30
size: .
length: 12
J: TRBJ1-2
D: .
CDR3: CAWSIGHYGYTF
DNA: TGTGCCTGGAGTATCGGACACTATGGCTACACCTTC

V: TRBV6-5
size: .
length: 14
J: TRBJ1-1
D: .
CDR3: CASSYSARNTEAFF
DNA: TGTGCCAGCAGTTACTCGGCCAGAAACACTGAAGCTTTCTTT

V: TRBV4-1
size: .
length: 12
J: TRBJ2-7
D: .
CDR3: CASSQDTYEQYF
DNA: TGCGCCAGCAGCCAAGACACCTACGAGCAGTACTTC

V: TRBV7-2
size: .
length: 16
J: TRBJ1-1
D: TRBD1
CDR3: CASSLAVGGQYTEAFF
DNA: TGTGCCAGCAGCTTAGCGGTGGGGGGACAGTACACTGAAGCTTTCTTT

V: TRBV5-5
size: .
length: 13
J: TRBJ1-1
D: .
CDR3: CASILERGTEAFF
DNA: TGTGCCAGCATCCTCGAGCGGGGCACTGAAGCTTTCTTT

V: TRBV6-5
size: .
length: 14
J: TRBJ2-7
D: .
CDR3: CASSYGTRNYEQYF
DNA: TGTGCCAGCAGTTACGGTACAAGGAACTACGAGCAGTACTTC

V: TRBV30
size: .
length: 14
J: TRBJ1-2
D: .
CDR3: CAWRPLGADYGYTF
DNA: TGTGCCTGGCGTCCTCTGGGGGCCGACTATGGCTACACCTTC

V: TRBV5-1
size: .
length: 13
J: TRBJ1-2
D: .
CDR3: CASSLAGDYGYTF
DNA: TGCGCCAGCAGCTTGGCAGGGGACTATGGCTACACCTTC

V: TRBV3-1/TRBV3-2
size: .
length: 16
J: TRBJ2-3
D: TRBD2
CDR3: CASSPPLAASTDTQYF
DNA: TGTGCCAGCAGCCCCCCACTAGCGGCAAGCACAGATACGCAGTATTTT

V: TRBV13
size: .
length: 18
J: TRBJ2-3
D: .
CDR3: CASTSNLGGTSITDTQYF
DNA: TGTGCCAGCACCTCCAACCTTGGGGGAACAAGCATAACAGATACGCAGTATTTT

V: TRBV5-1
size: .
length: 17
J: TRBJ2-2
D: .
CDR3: CASRRTASISNTGELFF
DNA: TGCGCCAGCAGGCGGACAGCGTCAATCTCGAACACCGGGGAGCTGTTTTTT

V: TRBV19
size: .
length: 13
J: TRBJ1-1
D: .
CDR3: CASLQDGNTEAFF
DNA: TGTGCCAGTCTTCAGGATGGGAACACTGAAGCTTTCTTT

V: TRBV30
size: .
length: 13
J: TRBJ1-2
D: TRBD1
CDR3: CAWSGGTGEGYTF
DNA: TGTGCCTGGAGTGGCGGGACAGGGGAAGGCTACACCTTC

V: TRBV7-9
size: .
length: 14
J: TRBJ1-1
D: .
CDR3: CASSLTRDPTEAFF
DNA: TGTGCCAGCAGCCTAACTAGGGACCCCACTGAAGCTTTCTTT

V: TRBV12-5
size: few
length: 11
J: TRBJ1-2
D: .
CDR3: CASGDRRGYTF
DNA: TGTGCTAGTGGGGACCGACGGGGCTACACCTTC

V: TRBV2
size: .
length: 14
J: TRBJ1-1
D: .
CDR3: CASSEVFRNTEAFF
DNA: TGTGCCAGCAGTGAAGTATTTCGGAACACTGAAGCTTTCTTT

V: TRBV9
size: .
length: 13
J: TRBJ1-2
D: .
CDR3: CASSVMGGRGYTF
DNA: TGTGCCAGCAGCGTAATGGGAGGGCGAGGCTACACCTTC

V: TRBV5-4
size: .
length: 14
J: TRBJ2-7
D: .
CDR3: CASSTDRKEYEQYF
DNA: TGTGCCAGCAGCACGGACAGAAAAGAATACGAGCAGTACTTC

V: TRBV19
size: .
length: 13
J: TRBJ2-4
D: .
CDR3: CATGPYEENIQYF
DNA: TGTGCCACCGGCCCCTACGAGGAAAACATTCAGTACTTC

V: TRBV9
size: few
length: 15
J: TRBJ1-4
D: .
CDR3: CASTPGGTTNEKLFF
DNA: TGTGCCAGCACCCCTGGAGGGACAACTAATGAAAAACTGTTTTTT

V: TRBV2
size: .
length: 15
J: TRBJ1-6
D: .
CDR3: CASSENGGGNSPLHF
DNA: TGTGCCAGCAGTGAAAATGGAGGGGGTAATTCACCCCTCCACTTT

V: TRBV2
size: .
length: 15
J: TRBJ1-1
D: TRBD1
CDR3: CASSEAPGGRAEAFF
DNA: TGTGCCAGCAGTGAAGCGCCAGGGGGTAGGGCTGAAGCTTTCTTT

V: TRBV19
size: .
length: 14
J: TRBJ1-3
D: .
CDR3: CATSDVVSGNTIYF
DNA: TGTGCCACCTCCGATGTAGTTTCTGGAAACACCATATATTTT

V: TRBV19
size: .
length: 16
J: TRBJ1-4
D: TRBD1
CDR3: CASSIGRQGIGEKLFF
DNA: TGTGCCAGTAGTATAGGAAGACAGGGGATTGGAGAAAAACTGTTTTTT

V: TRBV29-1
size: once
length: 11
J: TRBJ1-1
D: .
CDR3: CSGLSGTEAFF
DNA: TGCAGCGGGCTCTCGGGGACTGAAGCTTTCTTT